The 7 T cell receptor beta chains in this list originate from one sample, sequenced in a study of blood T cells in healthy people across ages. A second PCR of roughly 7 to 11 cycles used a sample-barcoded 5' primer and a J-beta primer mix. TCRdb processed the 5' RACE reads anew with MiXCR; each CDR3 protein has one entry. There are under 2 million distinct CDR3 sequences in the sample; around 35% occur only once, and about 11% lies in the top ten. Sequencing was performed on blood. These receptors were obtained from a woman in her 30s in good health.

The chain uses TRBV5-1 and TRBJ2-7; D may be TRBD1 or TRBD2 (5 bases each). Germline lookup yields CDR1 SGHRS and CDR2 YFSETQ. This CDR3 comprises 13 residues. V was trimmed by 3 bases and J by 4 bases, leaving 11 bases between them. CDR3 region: CASSWDHLYEQYF. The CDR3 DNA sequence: TGCGCCAGCAGCTGGGACCACCTTTACGAGCAGTACTTC.

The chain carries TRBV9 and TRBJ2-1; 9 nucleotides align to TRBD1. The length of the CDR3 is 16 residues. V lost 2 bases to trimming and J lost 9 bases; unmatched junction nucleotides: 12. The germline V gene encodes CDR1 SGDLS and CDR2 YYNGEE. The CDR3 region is CASSVDGTGLWGEQFF. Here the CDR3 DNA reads TGTGCCAGCAGCGTTGACGGGACAGGGCTTTGGGGTGAGCAGTTCTTC.

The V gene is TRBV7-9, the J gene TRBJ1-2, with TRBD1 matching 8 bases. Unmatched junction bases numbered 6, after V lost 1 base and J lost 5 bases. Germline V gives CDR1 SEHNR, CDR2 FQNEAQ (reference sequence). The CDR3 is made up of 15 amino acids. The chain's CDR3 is CASSLVVGTGYGYTF. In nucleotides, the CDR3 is TGTGCCAGCAGCTTAGTCGTGGGGACAGGTTATGGCTACACCTTC.

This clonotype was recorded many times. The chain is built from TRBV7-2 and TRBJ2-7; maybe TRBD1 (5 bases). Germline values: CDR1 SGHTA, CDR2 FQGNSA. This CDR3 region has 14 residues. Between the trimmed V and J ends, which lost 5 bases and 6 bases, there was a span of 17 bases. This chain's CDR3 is CASSPRPGISEQYF. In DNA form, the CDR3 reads TGTGCCAGCAGCCCCCGGCCAGGGATCTCCGAGCAGTACTTC.

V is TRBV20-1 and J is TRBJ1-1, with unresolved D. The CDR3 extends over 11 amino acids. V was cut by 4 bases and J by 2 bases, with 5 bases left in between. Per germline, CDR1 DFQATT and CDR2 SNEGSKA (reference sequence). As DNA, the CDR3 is TGCAGTGCTACCCAAAACACTGAAGCTTTCTTT. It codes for CSATQNTEAFF.

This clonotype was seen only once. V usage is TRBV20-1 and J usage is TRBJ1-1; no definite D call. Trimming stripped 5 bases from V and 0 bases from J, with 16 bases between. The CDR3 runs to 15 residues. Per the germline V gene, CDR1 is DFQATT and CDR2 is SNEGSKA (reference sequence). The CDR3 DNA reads TGCAGTGCTCCAGGTGAGGGTTCGGTGAACACTGAAGCTTTCTTT. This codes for CSAPGEGSVNTEAFF.

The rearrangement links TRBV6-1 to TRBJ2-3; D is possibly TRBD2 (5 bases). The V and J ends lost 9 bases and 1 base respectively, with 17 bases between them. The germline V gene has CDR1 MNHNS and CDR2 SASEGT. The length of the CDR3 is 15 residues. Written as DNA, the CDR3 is TGTGCCAGTGAACTAACGGGGTTAGGCACAGATACGCAGTATTTT. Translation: CASELTGLGTDTQYF.